The 32 T cell receptor beta chains below all came from one sample that was sequenced in a study of blood T cell repertoires in COVID-19. Sequencing was performed with immunoSEQ multiplex PCR; in TCRdb, only in-frame clones are kept and a portion is missing. The sample holds roughly 100,000 clones, around 86% seen once. The sample comprised peripheral blood. These receptors were obtained from a woman aged 70-85 years with acute or convalescent COVID-19.

The chain recombines TRBV6-5 with TRBJ1-5; D is undetermined. Germline V gene sequence: CDR1 MNHEY, CDR2 SVGAGI. This CDR3 contains 13 residues. V lost 6 bases and J 10 bases, leaving 16 bases between the germline ends. CDR3 coding DNA: TGTGCCAGCAGCCCGGTTCGTTTTCGACCCCAGCATTTT. This translates into CASSPVRFRPQHF.

The V and J genes are TRBV19 and TRBJ1-2; TRBD1 aligns across 7 bases. V gave up 5 bases and J gave up 4 bases; unmatched junction bases: 10. This CDR3 has 15 amino acids. Looked up from germline, CDR1 is LNHDA and CDR2 is SQIVND (reference sequence). The CDR3 region has the DNA TGTGCCAGTAGTTCCCAGGGGGTGCCCCTCTATGGCTACACCTTC. Its translation is CASSSQGVPLYGYTF.

The V call is TRBV27, the J call TRBJ2-5; 7 bases map to TRBD1. Per the germline V gene, CDR1 is MNHEY and CDR2 is SMNVEV (reference sequence). CDR3 length: 14 amino acids. Trimming cost V 10 bases and J 5 bases; bases outside gene matches: 13. The CDR3 sequence is CATKRQGQGETQYF. CDR3 DNA sequence: TGTGCCACTAAACGACAGGGCCAAGGGGAGACCCAGTACTTC.

This chain links TRBV11-2 with TRBJ2-3, with 7 bases identical to TRBD2. J lost 4 bases, V lost 8 bases, and 15 bases had no gene match. Per germline, CDR1 SGHAT and CDR2 FQNNGV. CDR3 length: 16 amino acids. The CDR3 sequence: CASLATLGLAADTQYF. The CDR3, as DNA: TGTGCCAGCCTCGCCACCCTTGGGCTAGCGGCAGATACGCAGTATTTT.

DNA of the CDR3: TGCGCCAGCAGCGTAGGGACAGGGGGCGACGCTGAGACCCAGTACTTC. Protein sequence: CASSVGTGGDAETQYF. V and J are TRBV5-1 and TRBJ2-5, with 12 bases aligning to TRBD1. Germline assignment: CDR1 SGHRS and CDR2 YFSETQ. There are 16 residues in the CDR3. Losses at the gene ends were 4 bases for V and 5 bases for J; bases not matched to a gene: 9.

The chain has TRBV19 and TRBJ1-4, with D possibly TRBD1 on 6 matching bases. V shed 6 bases and J shed 5 bases, with 10 bases lying between them. CDR1 LNHDA and CDR2 SQIVND come from the germline V gene (reference sequence). CDR3 length: 13 residues. The CDR3 DNA is TGTGCCAGTAGAGACAGGTCCAATGAAAAACTGTTTTTT. The encoded protein is CASRDRSNEKLFF.

The J gene is TRBJ1-6, the V gene TRBV6-4, with a possible D match to TRBD1 (5 bases). V was shortened by 6 bases and J by 3 bases, with 9 bases between the two germline ends. The CDR3 runs 14 residues. The germline gives CDR1 MRHNA, CDR2 SNTAGT. CDR3 in DNA: TGTGCCAGCAGGTCGGGGGGCTATAATTCACCCCTCCACTTT. Protein sequence: CASRSGGYNSPLHF.

This clone occurred once. The J gene is TRBJ2-7, the V gene TRBV5-1; 8 nucleotides line up with TRBD1. The J segment lost 5 bases and the V segment lost 0 bases, leaving 4 bases of the junction unmatched. Germline V gene sequence: CDR1 SGHRS, CDR2 YFSETQ. The CDR3 sequence is 14 residues long. CDR3 DNA sequence: TGCGCCAGCAGCTTGGGACAGGGGACCCACGAGCAGTACTTC. Translated: CASSLGQGTHEQYF.

The V gene is TRBV28, the J gene TRBJ1-6; 10 bases line up with TRBD1. The CDR3 has 15 residues. V lost 6 bases, J lost 6 bases, and 5 bases stayed unmatched. Germline V gene sequence: CDR1 MDHEN, CDR2 SYDVKM. The CDR3 nucleotides are TGTGCCAGCAGGGCGACAGGGGGCAGTAATTCACCCCTCCACTTT. This gives the protein CASRATGGSNSPLHF.

The chain combines TRBV5-1 with TRBJ1-6; D is perhaps TRBD1 (6 bases). CDR3 length: 15 amino acids. The ends were cut back, 0 bases at V and 8 bases at J, with 12 bases in the middle. Germline CDR1 is SGHRS and CDR2 is YFSETQ. In DNA form, the CDR3 reads TGCGCCAGCAGCTTGGAACAGGGTGGTCATTCACCCCTCCACTTT. It yields the protein CASSLEQGGHSPLHF.

This clone was detected once. The rearrangement uses TRBV5-4 and TRBJ2-2, with 7 bases identical to TRBD1. The CDR3 runs to 16 residues. From germline, CDR1 is SGHNT and CDR2 YYREEE (reference sequence). V lost 3 bases to trimming and J lost 5 bases; unmatched junction nucleotides: 10. CDR3 region: CASSSMASGGTGELFF. CDR3 DNA sequence: TGTGCCAGCAGCTCGATGGCATCAGGGGGTACCGGGGAGCTGTTTTTT. The entire variable domain, with the rest obtained from reference TRBV5-4 and TRBJ2-2, is as follows: ETGVTQSPTHLIKTRGQQVTLRCSSQSGHNTVSWYQQALGQGPQFIFQYYREEENGRGNFPPRFSGLQFPNYSSELNVNALELDDSALYLCASSSMASGGTGELFFGEGSRLTVL.

This clone was detected a few times. The rearrangement joins TRBV5-6 to TRBJ1-1; possible D gene TRBD1, 6 bases. V dropped 4 bases and J dropped 4 bases, with 20 bases sitting between them. The germline V gene has CDR1 SGHDT and CDR2 YYEEEE. The CDR3 is 16 residues long. The CDR3 protein is CASSGSTGYLATEAFF. DNA of the CDR3: TGTGCCAGCAGCGGGAGCACAGGGTATTTGGCCACTGAAGCTTTCTTT.

This clone was seen only once. The genes are TRBV6-5 and TRBJ2-5; TRBD1 matches at 9 bases. The CDR3 is made up of 15 amino acids. Trimming took 6 bases from V and 1 from J; bases not matched to a gene: 6. Germline loops: CDR1 MNHEY, CDR2 SVGAGI. CDR3 region: CASRAYRGLQETQYF. CDR3 DNA: TGTGCCAGCAGGGCCTACAGGGGGCTCCAAGAGACCCAGTACTTC.

The chain employs TRBV4-1 and TRBJ1-2; 10 positions match TRBD1. Losses at the gene ends were 6 bases for V and 4 bases for J; bases not matched to a gene: 8. The length of the CDR3 is 15 residues. Germline CDR1 MGHRA, CDR2 YSYEKL. CDR3 region: CASRPEGTGVYGYTF. The CDR3 DNA sequence: TGCGCCAGCAGACCCGAGGGGACAGGGGTCTATGGCTACACCTTC.

The J gene is TRBJ2-7, the V gene TRBV27; tentatively, D is TRBD1 (5 bases). V was pared by 4 bases and J by 0 bases, with 16 bases between. The CDR3 is 16 amino acids. Germline-derived CDR1 and CDR2 are MNHEY and SMNVEV (reference sequence). The CDR3 spells CASSSSTTVLSYEQYF. CDR3 nucleotide sequence: TGTGCCAGCAGTTCCTCCACGACAGTCCTCTCCTACGAGCAGTACTTC.

The rearrangement links TRBV10-2 to TRBJ2-7; D may be TRBD2 (5 bases). The germline gives CDR1 WSHSY, CDR2 SAAADI. V was clipped by 0 bases and J by 2 bases, with 11 bases between them. The CDR3 covers 15 residues. Written as DNA, the CDR3 is TGCGCCAGCAGTGAGTCTTGGGGAGCTGCCTACGAGCAGTACGTC. As protein: CASSESWGAAYEQYV.

This chain connects TRBV10-3 to TRBJ1-5; TRBD1 matches 9 bases. CDR3 size: 15 residues. Germline assignment: CDR1 ENHRY and CDR2 SYGVKD. With V trimmed by 3 bases and J by 6 bases, 6 bases remained unmatched. CDR3 nucleotide sequence: TGTGCCATCAGTGAACAGGGGGCTTCTTTTCAGCCCCAGCATTTT. Translating gives CAISEQGASFQPQHF.

This chain joins TRBV4-1 and TRBJ2-5; D is unclear. The CDR3 sequence is 15 residues long. The V and J ends lost 1 base and 1 base respectively, with 10 bases between them. CDR1 is MGHRA and CDR2 is YSYEKL in the germline V gene. The CDR3 DNA follows: TGCGCCAGCAGCCAAGTTCCCGCTATCCAAGAGACCCAGTACTTC. This codes for CASSQVPAIQETQYF.

This clone was seen a few times. This chain joins TRBV27 and TRBJ1-4, with D maybe TRBD1 (6 bases). Germline V gene lookup returns CDR1 MNHEY and CDR2 SMNVEV (reference sequence). The V gene lost 5 bases and the J gene lost 7 bases, with 17 bases spanning the gap. The length of the CDR3 is 15 residues. Written as DNA, the CDR3 is TGTGCCAGCAGTCCCCGGGGGGCGAGTAGTGAAAAACTGTTTTTT. This codes for CASSPRGASSEKLFF.

The chain employs TRBV2 and TRBJ2-6, with a tentative D call TRBD2 (6 bases). V lost 4 bases to trimming and J lost 2 bases, with 15 bases between them. Looked up from germline, CDR1 is SNHLY and CDR2 is FYNNEI. The CDR3 has 17 amino acids. The CDR3 DNA is TGTGCCAGCAGTGCCGGCTGGGGAGGAGCTGGGGCCAACGTCCTGACTTTC. As protein: CASSAGWGGAGANVLTF.

This rearrangement joins TRBV3-1 (or the pseudogene TRBV3-2) to TRBJ1-5; D remains unclear. Germline loops: CDR1 LGHDT, CDR2 YNNKEL (reference sequence). This CDR3 is 13 amino acids long. Trimming removed 4 bases at V and 4 bases at J, with 8 bases between. The CDR3 DNA reads TGTGCCAGCAGCCTAGCTCAGAATCAGCCCCAGCATTTT. It codes for CASSLAQNQPQHF.

The chain is built from TRBV18 and TRBJ2-2; TRBD1 agrees at 7 bases. The V gene's germline CDR1 is KGHSH and CDR2 LQKENI. V lost 0 bases and J lost 6; bases outside the gene matches: 7. The CDR3 has 16 amino acids. The CDR3 region has the DNA TGTGCCAGCTCACCACCGAGGCAGGGGGATGCCGGGGAGCTGTTTTTT. Protein: CASSPPRQGDAGELFF.

This clone has just one count. The chain couples TRBV5-1 to TRBJ2-1, with D maybe TRBD2 (5 bases). The germline V gene encodes CDR1 SGHRS and CDR2 YFSETQ. CDR3 length: 16 amino acids. V lost 1 base, J lost 10 bases, and 21 bases lay in between. The CDR3 DNA is TGCGCCAGCAGCTTGATGAAGTCATCCATGAGGGCAGAGCAGTTCTTC. Translated, it gives CASSLMKSSMRAEQFF.

The CDR3 loop is CASSLGSEETQYF. For the CDR3, the DNA is TGCGCCAGCAGCTTGGGCTCAGAAGAGACCCAGTACTTC. The gene calls are TRBV5-1 and TRBJ2-5; unclear D gene. Germline CDR1 reads SGHRS; CDR2 reads YFSETQ. The length of the CDR3 is 13 residues. V was cut by 0 bases and J by 3 bases, with 6 bases left in between.

The CDR3 reads CASSQSVGGGTEAFF. As DNA, the CDR3 is TGCGCCAGCAGCCAATCGGTTGGGGGAGGGACTGAAGCTTTCTTT. The chain employs TRBV4-1 and TRBJ1-1; D may be TRBD1 (5 bases). The V end was cut by 2 bases, the J end by 5 bases, with 15 bases between. There are 15 residues in the CDR3. Germline V gives CDR1 MGHRA, CDR2 YSYEKL.

This clone was observed a handful of times. The rearrangement joins TRBV10-2 to TRBJ1-6; TRBD1 agrees at 7 bases. The V segment lost 6 bases and the J segment 0 bases; nucleotides outside the gene matches: 5. Germline CDR1 WSHSY, CDR2 SAAADI. The CDR3 totals 16 residues. The CDR3 sequence is CASRRTGSSYNSPLHF. The CDR3 coding sequence is TGCGCCAGCAGGAGGACAGGCAGCTCCTATAATTCACCCCTCCACTTT.

The chain recombines TRBV4-1 with TRBJ2-1; D possibly corresponds to TRBD2 (5 bases). This CDR3 spans 14 amino acids. V was cut by 0 bases and J by 7 bases, with 10 bases left in between. Germline lookup yields CDR1 MGHRA and CDR2 YSYEKL. CDR3 coding DNA: TGCGCCAGCAGCCAAGACGGTCGGAGGAATGAGCAGTTCTTC. It yields the protein CASSQDGRRNEQFF.

The chain joins TRBV28 to TRBJ2-4; tentatively, D is TRBD2 (5 bases). Trimming removed 4 bases at V and 9 bases at J, with 19 bases between. Germline CDR1 is MDHEN and CDR2 is SYDVKM. CDR3 length: 15 residues. The CDR3 DNA reads as TGTGCCAGCAGTTCTCCTAGCCGGATTGTAGGCATTCAGTACTTC. It encodes CASSSPSRIVGIQYF.

V and J are TRBV25-1 and TRBJ2-7; 7 positions match TRBD1. The V gene end was trimmed by 7 bases and the J gene end by 5 bases; junction bases not matched to a gene: 5. Germline assignment: CDR1 MGHDK and CDR2 SYGVNS. This CDR3 contains 12 residues. CDR3 sequence (DNA): TGTGCCAGCACGGCACAGGGGAACGAGCAGTACTTC. As protein: CASTAQGNEQYF.

This clone was picked up a small number of times. The J gene is TRBJ1-1, the V gene TRBV11-3; TRBD1 is a possible D gene (5 bases). The V gene lost 3 bases and the J gene lost 6 bases, with 17 bases spanning the gap. Germline lookup yields CDR1 SGHNT and CDR2 YENEEA. The CDR3 has 15 residues. The CDR3 DNA sequence: TGTGCCAGCAGCTTGGGCGGGGGGATCTCAGCTGAAGCTTTCTTT. This encodes CASSLGGGISAEAFF.

The V call is TRBV19, the J call TRBJ2-1, with D perhaps TRBD1 (6 bases). The CDR3 contains 15 residues. Germline assignment: CDR1 LNHDA and CDR2 SQIVND (reference sequence). Trimming removed 3 bases at V and 0 bases at J, with 9 bases between. The CDR3 spells CASSIQGLSYNEQFF. The CDR3 DNA is TGTGCCAGTAGTATCCAGGGGCTCTCCTACAATGAGCAGTTCTTC.

The CDR3: CASSAAGHNEKLFF. The CDR3 DNA is TGTGCCAGCAGTGCTGCCGGACATAATGAAAAACTGTTTTTT. The chain carries TRBV2 and TRBJ1-4, with D tentatively TRBD1 (5 bases). Trimming removed 4 bases from V and 4 bases from J, with 10 bases in between. The CDR3 extends over 14 amino acids. Germline CDR1 is SNHLY and CDR2 is FYNNEI.